These 22 T cell receptor beta chains came from one sample sequenced in a study of cytomegalovirus exposure and HLA in healthy donors. The method was immunoSEQ multiplex PCR; TCRdb's version includes in-frame clones alone and lacks a portion of them. The sample lists some 150,000 clones; around 90% were seen once. The sample consisted of PBMCs. These receptor sequences come from a man aged 18 to 30 in good health and CMV-seronegative.

The rearrangement links TRBV11-3 to TRBJ2-2, with TRBD2 as a possible D gene (5 bases). The CDR3 sequence is 15 residues long. Germline CDR1 is SGHNT and CDR2 is YENEEA. Trimming shortened V by 5 bases and J by 6 bases, and 16 bases separated the two germline ends. The CDR3 loop is CASSPRTGFPGELFF. CDR3 DNA sequence: TGTGCCAGCAGCCCCCGGACGGGATTTCCCGGGGAGCTGTTTTTT. The whole variable domain, remainder taken from reference TRBV11-3 and TRBJ2-2, is EAGVVQSPRYKIIEKKQPVAFWCNPISGHNTLYWYLQNLGQGPELLIRYENEEAVDDSQLPKDRFSAERLKGVDSTLKIQPAELGDSAVYLCASSPRTGFPGELFFGEGSRLTVL.

The genes are TRBV27 and TRBJ2-3; 12 nucleotides agree with TRBD2. Germline loops: CDR1 MNHEY, CDR2 SMNVEV (reference sequence). This CDR3 has 19 residues. V lost 4 bases to trimming and J lost 0 bases; unmatched junction nucleotides: 11. CDR3 DNA: TGTGCCAGCAGTTATATATGGACTAGCGGGGCGACTAGCACAGATACGCAGTATTTT. The encoded protein is CASSYIWTSGATSTDTQYF.

The rearrangement joins TRBV19 to TRBJ2-2; D remains ambiguous. The CDR3 consists of 12 residues. The V gene lost 7 bases and the J gene lost 6 bases, with 9 bases spanning the gap. Germline CDR1 LNHDA, CDR2 SQIVND (reference sequence). This chain's CDR3 is CASMVVAGELFF. The CDR3 DNA reads as TGTGCCAGTATGGTGGTAGCCGGGGAGCTGTTTTTT.

V is TRBV4-1 and J is TRBJ1-1; TRBD1 matches 8 bases. The CDR3 contains 16 residues. With V trimmed by 2 bases and J by 0 bases, 5 bases remained unmatched. Germline V gene sequence: CDR1 MGHRA, CDR2 YSYEKL. CDR3: CASSQKGQGMNTEAFF. CDR3 bases: TGCGCCAGCAGCCAAAAAGGACAGGGAATGAACACTGAAGCTTTCTTT.

The V and J genes are TRBV6-5 and TRBJ1-2, with D possibly being TRBD1 (5 bases). Germline lookup yields CDR1 MNHEY and CDR2 SVGAGI. V lost 8 bases and J 8 bases, leaving 18 bases between the germline ends. The CDR3 runs 13 residues. In DNA form, the CDR3 reads TGTGCCAGCTGCGGGGGGAGGGTAAGAGGCTACACCTTC. Translation: CASCGGRVRGYTF.

The chain uses TRBV27 and TRBJ1-1; TRBD1 matches 10 bases. Germline values: CDR1 MNHEY, CDR2 SMNVEV (reference sequence). Trimming at V came to 5 bases and at J to 11 bases, leaving 5 bases not matched to a gene. There are 12 residues in the CDR3. The CDR3 DNA sequence: TGTGCCAGCAGTATAAGACAGGGGGCTGCTTTCTTT. Translating gives CASSIRQGAAFF.

The chain combines TRBV21-1 with TRBJ1-6; TRBD1, the table's D call, lacks a check against the DNA. TRBV21-1 is described as a pseudogene. The CDR3 loop spans 15 amino acids. The CDR3 DNA reads TGTGCCAGCAGCAAGTCGACAGGGACGAATTCACCCCTCCACTTT. Its protein product is CASSKSTGTNSPLHF.

This CDR3 reads CAWSDLSYNSPLHF. CDR3 sequence (DNA): TGTGCCTGGAGTGATCTCTCCTATAATTCACCCCTCCACTTT. This rearrangement joins TRBV30 to TRBJ1-6; D gene uncertain. V gave up 1 base and J gave up 0 bases, with 4 bases separating them. The CDR3 spans 14 residues. Germline V CDR1 and CDR2: GTSNPN, SVGIG (reference sequence).

The chain recombines TRBV7-8 with TRBJ2-2; TRBD2 agrees at 8 bases. CDR3 length: 16 residues. Germline V lookup: CDR1 SGHVS, CDR2 FQNEAQ. V lost 7 bases to trimming and J lost 0 bases; unmatched junction nucleotides: 7. As DNA, the CDR3 is TGTGCCAGCACCCTCTTAGCGGGATCGAACACCGGGGAGCTGTTTTTT. The encoded protein is CASTLLAGSNTGELFF. Based on the CDR3 plus reference TRBV7-8 and TRBJ2-2, the full variable domain is GAGVSQSPRYKVAKRGQDVALRCDPISGHVSLFWYQQALGQGPEFLTYFQNEAQLDKSGLPSDRFFAERPEGSVSTLKIQRTQQEDSAVYLCASTLLAGSNTGELFFGEGSRLTVL.

This clone has a single count. This chain links TRBV6-1 with TRBJ2-2; 8 nucleotides match TRBD2. There are 16 residues in the CDR3. CDR1 and CDR2 (germline): MNHNS, SASEGT. V trimming: 4 bases; J trimming: 0 bases; junction bases outside the gene matches: 4. CDR3 protein: CASSVGGGPNTGELFF. The CDR3 nucleotides read TGTGCCAGCAGTGTGGGCGGGGGGCCGAACACCGGGGAGCTGTTTTTT.

The chain employs TRBV18 and TRBJ1-2; a possible D gene is TRBD1 (6 bases). The CDR3 length is 15 residues. The V end was cut by 2 bases, the J end by 3 bases, with 13 bases between. Germline values: CDR1 KGHSH, CDR2 LQKENI. CDR3 protein: CASSPSPGTHYGYTF. CDR3 nucleotides: TGTGCCAGCTCACCAAGCCCCGGGACACACTATGGCTACACCTTC.

This chain links TRBV27 with TRBJ2-2; a possible D gene is TRBD2 (7 bases). Germline assignment: CDR1 MNHEY and CDR2 SMNVEV (reference sequence). Trimming took off 3 bases at V and 5 bases at J, with 16 bases between the two ends. This CDR3 spans 16 amino acids. CDR3 region: CASSFRGAVSTGELFF. As DNA, the CDR3 is TGTGCCAGCAGTTTTCGGGGGGCAGTTTCGACCGGGGAGCTGTTTTTT.

This clone was detected only once. The chain is built from TRBV6-5 and TRBJ1-6; 7 nucleotides match TRBD1. Trimming at V came to 4 bases and at J to 8 bases, leaving 11 bases not matched to a gene. CDR1 and CDR2 (germline): MNHEY, SVGAGI. This CDR3 has 16 residues. The CDR3, as DNA: TGTGCCAGCAGTTTCGAAGGGGGCAGGGGATATTCACCCCTCCACTTT. This encodes CASSFEGGRGYSPLHF.

The chain employs TRBV10-3 and TRBJ1-5; D might be TRBD1 (5 bases). CDR3 length: 17 amino acids. Trimming took 0 bases from V and 1 from J, leaving 13 bases between them. Per the germline V gene, CDR1 is ENHRY and CDR2 is SYGVKD. Here the CDR3 reads CAISESLGGASNQPQHF. The CDR3 DNA is TGTGCCATCAGTGAGTCCCTCGGTGGGGCCAGCAATCAGCCCCAGCATTTT.

The chain joins TRBV5-1 to TRBJ2-7, with 9 bases that match TRBD1. V shed 4 bases, J shed 6 bases, and the junction held 5 bases outside the gene matches. Germline V gene sequence: CDR1 SGHRS, CDR2 YFSETQ. The CDR3 is 13 residues long. The CDR3 sequence: CASSTGTGREQYF. CDR3 DNA sequence: TGCGCCAGCAGCACCGGGACAGGGCGCGAGCAGTACTTC.

The J gene is TRBJ2-7, the V gene TRBV7-9, with 8 bases lining up with TRBD2. V gave up 6 bases and J gave up 4 bases; unmatched junction bases: 5. Germline values: CDR1 SEHNR, CDR2 FQNEAQ (reference sequence). The CDR3 runs 13 residues. CDR3: CASRTSGGYEQYF. The CDR3 nucleotides are TGTGCCAGCAGAACTAGCGGAGGATACGAGCAGTACTTC. Supplemented by reference TRBV7-9 and TRBJ2-7, the full variable domain reads DTGVSQNPRHKITKRGQNVTFRCDPISEHNRLYWYRQTLGQGPEFLTYFQNEAQLEKSRLLSDRFSAERPKGSFSTLEIQRTEQGDSAMYLCASRTSGGYEQYFGPGTRLTVT.

This chain joins TRBV11-1 and TRBJ2-7; a weak D match, TRBD1 (6 bases). The germline V gene has CDR1 SGHAT and CDR2 FQDESV (reference sequence). Trimming took 2 bases from V and 5 from J, leaving 19 bases between them. The CDR3 is 16 amino acids. This chain's CDR3 is CASSLLGTGTIHEQYF. The CDR3 nucleotides are TGTGCCAGCAGCTTACTCGGTACAGGGACGATCCACGAGCAGTACTTC.

The chain recombines TRBV4-1 with TRBJ2-1; TRBD1 matches at 10 bases. With 5 bases clipped from V and 8 bases from J, the junction kept 9 bases outside the gene matches. The germline gives CDR1 MGHRA, CDR2 YSYEKL. The CDR3 loop spans 15 amino acids. The CDR3 coding sequence is TGCGCCAGCAGCGACCCCGGGACAGGGGTTGATGAGCAGTTCTTC. Its protein product is CASSDPGTGVDEQFF.

This chain connects TRBV10-2 to TRBJ2-3; D perhaps matches TRBD2 (6 bases). CDR1 and CDR2 (germline): WSHSY, SAAADI. The CDR3 is 21 residues long. V was cut by 5 bases and J by 0 bases, with 30 bases left in between. CDR3 nucleotide sequence: TGCGCCAGCAGTAGACTAGTTACCAGGCAGAGGGCATCGGCTAGCACAGATACGCAGTATTTT. Its protein is CASSRLVTRQRASASTDTQYF.

The V and J genes are TRBV27 and TRBJ2-7; 8 nucleotides align to TRBD1. Looked up from germline, CDR1 is MNHEY and CDR2 is SMNVEV (reference sequence). The J segment lost 3 bases and the V segment lost 8 bases, leaving 3 bases of the junction unmatched. The CDR3 covers 12 residues. CDR3 bases: TGTGCCAGCGGGACAGGTCTCTACGAGCAGTACGTC. It is translated as CASGTGLYEQYV.

The rearrangement joins TRBV11-3 to TRBJ2-3, with TRBD2 matching over 9 bases. This CDR3 region has 13 residues. Germline assignment: CDR1 SGHNT and CDR2 YENEEA. V shed 4 bases and J 6 bases; nucleotides not matched to a gene: 2. The CDR3 protein is CASSSGTSDTQYF. CDR3 nucleotide sequence: TGTGCCAGCAGCTCCGGGACTAGCGATACGCAGTATTTT.

V usage is TRBV5-1 and J usage is TRBJ2-2, with D possibly TRBD1 on 6 matching bases. In germline, CDR1 is SGHRS, CDR2 YFSETQ. CDR3 length: 16 residues. V lost 4 bases and J lost 6, with 19 bases in between. The CDR3 DNA follows: TGCGCCAGCAGCCCCTCACAGGGTCTGTTCGCCGGGGAGCTGTTTTTT. Its protein product is CASSPSQGLFAGELFF.